This T cell receptor beta chain emerged from a study of OX40 agonist ivuxolimab in advanced cancers. Clones were read by immunoSEQ multiplex PCR, and TCRdb kept only the in-frame ones, dropping some. The sample includes tens of thousands of clones, 80% to 90% of them seen just once. Trimming took off 6 bases at V and 7 bases at J, with 10 bases between the two ends. Germline CDR1 is MDHEN and CDR2 is SYDVKM. This CDR3 contains 12 residues. The specimen was CD4+ or CD8+ T cells sorted from blood, collected in a trial of the OX40 agonist ivuxolimab. The origin of this receptor is an adult with an advanced solid tumor such as melanoma, head and neck, liver or kidney cancer. The chain couples TRBV28 to TRBJ2-1; no definite D call. The CDR3 sequence is CASRQQQNEQFF. In DNA form, the CDR3 reads TGTGCCAGCAGACAACAGCAGAATGAGCAGTTCTTC.